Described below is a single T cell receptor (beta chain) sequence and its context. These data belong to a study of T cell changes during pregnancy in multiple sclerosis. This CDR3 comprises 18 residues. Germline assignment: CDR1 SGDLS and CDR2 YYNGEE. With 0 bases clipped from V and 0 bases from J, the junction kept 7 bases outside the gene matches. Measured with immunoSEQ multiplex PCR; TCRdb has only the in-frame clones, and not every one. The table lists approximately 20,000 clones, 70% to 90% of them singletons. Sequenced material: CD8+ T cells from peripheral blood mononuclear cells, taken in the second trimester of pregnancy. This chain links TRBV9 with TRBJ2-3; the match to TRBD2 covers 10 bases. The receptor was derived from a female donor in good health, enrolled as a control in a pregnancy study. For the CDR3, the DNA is TGTGCCAGCAGCGTAGCTGGGCTAGCGGGAGAGAGCACAGATACGCAGTATTTT. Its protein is CASSVAGLAGESTDTQYF.